These 8 T cell receptor beta chains came from one sample sequenced in a study of early T cells in non-severe SARS-CoV-2 infection. TCRdb reanalysed the 5' RACE reads using MiXCR and keeps one entry per CDR3 protein. The sample lists 64,000 or so distinct CDR3 sequences; around 13% were seen once. Material: whole blood. The receptors originated from an adult who was a healthcare worker with PCR-confirmed SARS-CoV-2 infection or an uninfected control (not recorded which).

This sequence joins TRBV21-1 and TRBJ1-1. TRBV21-1 is a pseudogene locus. CDR3 size: 16 residues. CDR3 amino acids: CASSQRIGKGNTEAFF. The CDR3, as DNA: TGTGCCAGCAGCCAGCGTATCGGAAAGGGCAACACTGAAGCTTTCTTT.

The rearrangement joins TRBV29-1 to TRBJ1-3; D gene uncertain. Germline loops: CDR1 SQVTM, CDR2 ANQGSEA. This CDR3 is 13 amino acids long. Deletions cut 6 bases from V and 0 bases from J, with 9 bases between. In DNA form, the CDR3 reads TGCAGCGTGGCCCTGAGCTCTGGAAACACCATATATTTT. Encoded protein: CSVALSSGNTIYF.

This clonotype was counted ten times or more. The chain links TRBV2 to TRBJ2-3; no definite D call. Looked up from germline, CDR1 is SNHLY and CDR2 is FYNNEI. The length of the CDR3 is 13 residues. Trimming removed 3 bases at V and 2 bases at J, with 6 bases between. CDR3 residues: CASSDTYTDTQYF. The CDR3 region has the DNA TGTGCCAGCAGTGATACCTACACAGATACGCAGTATTTT.

This clonotype has just a few counts. The chain uses TRBV12-3 or TRBV12-4 and TRBJ1-1, with no clear D. V was trimmed by 2 bases and J by 7 bases, leaving 11 bases between them. CDR3 length: 13 amino acids. CDR3 in amino acids: CASSLREPLEAFF. The CDR3 DNA reads TGTGCCAGCAGTTTACGGGAGCCCCTTGAAGCTTTCTTT.

The table lists this clonotype with many counts. The rearrangement links TRBV5-6 to TRBJ1-1; the match to TRBD1 covers 9 bases. The V gene's germline CDR1 is SGHDT and CDR2 YYEEEE. The CDR3 length is 16 residues. V lost 2 bases and J lost 5; bases outside the gene matches: 10. For the CDR3, the DNA is TGTGCCAGCAGCTTTGGACAGGGGCTCTCAGGGACTGAAGCTTTCTTT. Translation gives CASSFGQGLSGTEAFF. Full variable domain (outside the CDR3, taken from reference TRBV5-6 and TRBJ1-1): DAGVTQSPTHLIKTRGQQVTLRCSPKSGHDTVSWYQQALGQGPQFIFQYYEEEERQRGNFPDRFSGHQFPNYSSELNVNALLLGDSALYLCASSFGQGLSGTEAFFGQGTRLTVV.

This clonotype was detected only a few times. CDR3 protein: CASSQDVGNTIYF. The CDR3 DNA follows: TGTGCCAGCAGCCAAGATGTGGGAAACACCATATATTTT. V is TRBV4-2 and J is TRBJ1-3; no firm D call. Deletions cut 0 bases from V and 4 bases from J, with 4 bases between. From germline, CDR1 is LGHNA and CDR2 YNFKEQ. This CDR3 contains 13 residues.

This chain uses TRBV19 with TRBJ2-4; D ambiguous. CDR3 size: 15 residues. Between the trimmed V and J ends, which lost 3 bases and 1 base, there was a span of 10 bases. The V gene's germline CDR1 is LNHDA and CDR2 SQIVND (reference sequence). CDR3 protein: CASSIAGYAKNIQYF. CDR3 bases: TGTGCCAGTAGTATCGCAGGCTACGCCAAAAACATTCAGTACTTC.

Ten or more counts support this clonotype. This rearrangement joins TRBV2 to TRBJ2-2; 9 bases match TRBD1. This CDR3 spans 14 amino acids. J lost 5 bases, V lost 11 bases, and 9 bases had no gene match. Germline assignment: CDR1 SNHLY and CDR2 FYNNEI. The CDR3 protein is CAGQGTGRTGELFF. CDR3 DNA: TGTGCCGGACAAGGGACAGGGCGTACCGGGGAGCTGTTTTTT.